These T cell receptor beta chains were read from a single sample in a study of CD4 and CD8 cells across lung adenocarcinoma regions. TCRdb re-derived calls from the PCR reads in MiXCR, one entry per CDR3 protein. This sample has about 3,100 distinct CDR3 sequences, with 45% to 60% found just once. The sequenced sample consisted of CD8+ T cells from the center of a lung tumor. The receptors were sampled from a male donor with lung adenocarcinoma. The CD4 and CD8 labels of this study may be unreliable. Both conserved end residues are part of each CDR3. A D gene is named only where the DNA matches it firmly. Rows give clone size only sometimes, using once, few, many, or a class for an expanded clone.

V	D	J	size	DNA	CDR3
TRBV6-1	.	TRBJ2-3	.	TGTGCCAGGAGTGAAGGGTGGGGGGTCACAGATACGCAGTATTTT	CARSEGWGVTDTQYF
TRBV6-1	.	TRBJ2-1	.	TGTGCCAGCAGTGTGACTTACGATGAGCAGTTCTTC	CASSVTYDEQFF
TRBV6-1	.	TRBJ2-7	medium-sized	TGTGCCAGCAGCGCTCTTGGCTCTCCTCCCTACGAGCAGTACTTC	CASSALGSPPYEQYF
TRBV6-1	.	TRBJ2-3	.	TGTGCCAGCAGTGAAGGGGTCCTCGTCACAGATACGCAGTATTTC	CASSEGVLVTDTQYF
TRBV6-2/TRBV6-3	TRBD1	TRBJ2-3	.	TGTGCCACAGAGACAGGGATTTCAGATACGCAGTATTTT	CATETGISDTQYF
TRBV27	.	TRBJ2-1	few	TGTGCCAGTGGAGGTAGGGCCAGGGGCAGGGGAGAGCAGTTCTTC	CASGGRARGRGEQFF
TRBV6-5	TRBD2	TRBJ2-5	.	TGTGCCAGCAGTCACTCGACTAGCGGAGAGACCCAGTACTTC	CASSHSTSGETQYF
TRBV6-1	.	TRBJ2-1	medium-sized	TGTGCCAGCAGTCTCACTAGCAGCGACTACAATGAGCAGTTCTTC	CASSLTSSDYNEQFF
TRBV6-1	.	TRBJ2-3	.	TGTGCCAGCCGCGGGGGCGTGAGCCAAAATACGCAGTATTTT	CASRGGVSQNTQYF
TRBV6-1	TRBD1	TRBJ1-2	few	TGTGCCAGCAGCGGGGGACAGGGAAAAGGAGCCTATGGCTACACCTTC	CASSGGQGKGAYGYTF
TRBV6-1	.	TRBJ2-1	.	TGTGCCAGCAGAACGGGGGCCTACAATGAGCAGTTCTTC	CASRTGAYNEQFF
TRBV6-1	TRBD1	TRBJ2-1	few	TGTGCCAGCAGTGATTGGGCAGGGGGTTACAATGAGCAGTTCTTC	CASSDWAGGYNEQFF
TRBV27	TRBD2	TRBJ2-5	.	TGTGCCAGCAGTTCACGACTAGCGGGAGGCCCAGAGACGCAGTACTTC	CASSSRLAGGPETQYF
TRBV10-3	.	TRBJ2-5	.	TGTGCCATCAGTGGGGCGCGAGGTGGGGGGAGTGACGCAGATACGCAGTACTTC	CAISGARGGGSDADTQYF
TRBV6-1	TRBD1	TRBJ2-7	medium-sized	TGTGCCAGCCTCCGGGACAGGGGGGTCAATGAGCAGTACTTC	CASLRDRGVNEQYF
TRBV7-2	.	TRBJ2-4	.	TGTGCCAGCAGCTTCGGGCACGGGGCGTGGGTTCAGTACTTC	CASSFGHGAWVQYF
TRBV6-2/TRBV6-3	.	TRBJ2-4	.	TGTGCCAGCAGTTCCGGGTCACTAGCCACAGACACGCAGTACTTC	CASSSGSLATDTQYF
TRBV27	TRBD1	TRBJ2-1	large	TGTGCCAGCAGTTTATCGACAGGGGTGGGGGAGACCCAGTTCTTC	CASSLSTGVGETQFF
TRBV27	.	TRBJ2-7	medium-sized	TGTGCCAGCAGTTTTACAGCAAACTCCTACGAGCAGTACTTC	CASSFTANSYEQYF
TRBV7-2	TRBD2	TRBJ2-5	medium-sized	TGTGCCAGCAGCTCGCGGGGGGTCTACAATGAGCAGTACTTC	CASSSRGVYNEQYF
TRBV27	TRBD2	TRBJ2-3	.	TGTGCCAGCAGTACATCCTGGTCTAGCGGGAGTATGTATACGCAGTATTTT	CASSTSWSSGSMYTQYF
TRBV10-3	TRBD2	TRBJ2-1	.	TGTGCCATCAAGGAGCGGGAGGGGGGTGAGCAGTTCTTC	CAIKEREGGEQFF
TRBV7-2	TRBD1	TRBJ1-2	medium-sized	TGTGCCAGCAGCTTTGGTCAGACAGGGGGCGCTGGCTATGGCTACACCTTC	CASSFGQTGGAGYGYTF
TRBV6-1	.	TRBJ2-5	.	TGTGCCAGCAGTGAATGGGCCCTCGACCCAGATACGCAGTACTTT	CASSEWALDPDTQYF
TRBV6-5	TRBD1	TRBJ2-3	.	TGTGCCAGCAGTTATTCCGGACAGGGGACAGATACGCAGTATTTT	CASSYSGQGTDTQYF
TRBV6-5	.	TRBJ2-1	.	TGTGCCAGCAGTTACACCGGACAACCTGCCTACAATGAGCAGTTCTTC	CASSYTGQPAYNEQFF